This T cell receptor (beta chain) was recovered during a study of cytomegalovirus exposure and HLA in healthy donors. TCRdb keeps only in-frame clones here, not all; method: immunoSEQ multiplex PCR. The data contain about 150,000 clones, approximately 88% of them singletons. Germline V gene sequence: CDR1 MNHEY, CDR2 SMNVEV (reference sequence). The CDR3 has 15 residues. V was cut by 9 bases and J by 7 bases, with 22 bases left in between. The sequence was collected from a man aged 18 to 35 in good health and CMV-seropositive. Material for sequencing was PBMCs. The chain combines TRBV27 with TRBJ1-5, with D maybe TRBD1 (6 bases). In DNA form, the CDR3 reads TGTGCCAGTTCCCGACAGGCCTTCGTAGGGCAGCCCCAGCATTTT. Translating it yields CASSRQAFVGQPQHF.